The 6 T cell receptor beta chains listed next were all sequenced from one sample in a study of identical twins. TCRdb processed the 5' RACE reads anew with MiXCR; each CDR3 protein has one entry. The sample shows 300,000 to 400,000 distinct CDR3 sequences, 9% to 15% of them seen only once. The same specimen was also included in a second study, on yellow fever vaccine responses in identical twins.

Specimen: CD8+ T cells sorted from blood. The receptors derive from a woman in her late teens or twenties in good health.

This rearrangement joins TRBV7-9 to TRBJ1-4, with D unresolved. Germline CDR1 is SEHNR and CDR2 is FQNEAQ (reference sequence). This CDR3 has 14 residues. V lost 5 bases and J lost 7, with 14 bases in between. CDR3 in DNA: TGTGCCAGCAGCACGGATGGGGAAATTGAAAAACTGTTTTTT. It is translated as CASSTDGEIEKLFF.

At least ten counts were recorded for this clonotype. This chain joins TRBV12-5 and TRBJ2-7; 8 bases are a match to TRBD2. This CDR3 is built from 18 residues. CDR1 is LGHNT and CDR2 is FRNRAP in the germline V gene. Trimming at V came to 2 bases and at J to 5 bases, leaving 17 bases not matched to a gene. The CDR3 nucleotides read TGTGCTAGTGGTTTGATCCAACTACGGAGCGGGAGTCTCCACGAGCAGTACTTC. Its protein is CASGLIQLRSGSLHEQYF. Full variable domain (missing parts from reference TRBV12-5 and TRBJ2-7): DARVTQTPRHKVTEMGQEVTMRCQPILGHNTVFWYRQTMMQGLELLAYFRNRAPLDDSGMPKDRFSAEMPDATLATLKIQPSEPRDSAVYFCASGLIQLRSGSLHEQYFGPGTRLTVT.

This clonotype was detected many times. The gene calls are TRBV7-2 and TRBJ1-2; the match to TRBD1 covers 7 bases. CDR3 length: 21 residues. The germline CDR1 and CDR2 sequences are SGHTA and FQGNSA. V gave up 0 bases and J gave up 0 bases; unmatched junction bases: 19. Written as DNA, the CDR3 is TGTGCCAGCAGCTTAGCTCATTATATAGGGGACAGCCGTTCCCCTAACTATGGCTACACCTTC. Translating gives CASSLAHYIGDSRSPNYGYTF.

The chain has TRBV20-1 and TRBJ2-7, with D possibly being TRBD1 or TRBD2 (5 bases each). From germline, CDR1 is DFQATT and CDR2 SNEGSKA (reference sequence). The ends were cut back, 4 bases at V and 6 bases at J, with 10 bases in the middle. This CDR3 region has 11 residues. The CDR3 region has the DNA TGCAGTGCTAACGGGGCTGGCGAGCAGTACTTC. Translating it yields CSANGAGEQYF.

This clonotype was seen only a few times. This sequence joins TRBV20-1 and TRBJ2-5; 9 nucleotides line up with TRBD1. The germline V gene encodes CDR1 DFQATT and CDR2 SNEGSKA (reference sequence). CDR3 length: 15 residues. With V trimmed by 0 bases and J by 5 bases, 7 bases remained unmatched. The CDR3 loop reads CSARDKTGGGETQYF. CDR3 DNA: TGCAGTGCTAGAGATAAGACAGGGGGTGGCGAGACCCAGTACTTC.

This clonotype occurred a few times. The chain uses TRBV5-6 and TRBJ2-3; 7 bases are a match to TRBD2. This CDR3 comprises 15 residues. The V and J ends lost 5 bases and 0 bases, in that order; junction bases with no gene match: 6. Germline V gives CDR1 SGHDT, CDR2 YYEEEE. CDR3 sequence reads: CASRLWGGSTDTQYF. CDR3 nucleotides: TGTGCCAGCAGGTTGTGGGGGGGGAGCACAGATACGCAGTATTTT.